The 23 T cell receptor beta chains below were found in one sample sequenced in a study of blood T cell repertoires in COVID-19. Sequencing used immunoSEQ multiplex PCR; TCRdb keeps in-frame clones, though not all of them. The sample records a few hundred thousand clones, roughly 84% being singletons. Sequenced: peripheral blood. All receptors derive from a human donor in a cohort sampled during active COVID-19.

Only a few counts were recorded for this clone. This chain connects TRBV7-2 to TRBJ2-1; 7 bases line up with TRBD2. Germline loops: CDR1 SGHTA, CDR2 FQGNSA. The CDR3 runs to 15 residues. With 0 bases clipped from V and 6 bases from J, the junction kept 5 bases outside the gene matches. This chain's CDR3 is CASSLAQPGGNEQFF. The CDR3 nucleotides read TGTGCCAGCAGCTTAGCTCAACCGGGGGGCAATGAGCAGTTCTTC.

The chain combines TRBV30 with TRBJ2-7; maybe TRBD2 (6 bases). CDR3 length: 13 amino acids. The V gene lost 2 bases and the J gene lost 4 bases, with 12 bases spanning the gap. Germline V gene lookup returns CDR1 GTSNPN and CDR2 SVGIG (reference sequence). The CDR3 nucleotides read TGTGCCTGGAGTAGGCAGGAGGGGTACGAGCAGTACTTC. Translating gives CAWSRQEGYEQYF.

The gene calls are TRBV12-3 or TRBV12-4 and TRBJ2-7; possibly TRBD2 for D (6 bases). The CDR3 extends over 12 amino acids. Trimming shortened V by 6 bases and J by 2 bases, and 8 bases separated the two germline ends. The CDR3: CASREGTYEQYF. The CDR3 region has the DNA TGTGCCAGCAGGGAGGGGACCTACGAGCAGTACTTC.

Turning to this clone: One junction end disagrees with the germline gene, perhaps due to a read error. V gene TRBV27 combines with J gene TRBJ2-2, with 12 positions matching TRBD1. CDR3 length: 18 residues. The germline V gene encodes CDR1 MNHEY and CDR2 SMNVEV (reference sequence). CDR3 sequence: CVSRTLGTGGLNTGELFF. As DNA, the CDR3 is TGTGTCAGCAGAACCTTAGGGACAGGGGGCCTGAACACCGGGGAGCTGTTTTTT.

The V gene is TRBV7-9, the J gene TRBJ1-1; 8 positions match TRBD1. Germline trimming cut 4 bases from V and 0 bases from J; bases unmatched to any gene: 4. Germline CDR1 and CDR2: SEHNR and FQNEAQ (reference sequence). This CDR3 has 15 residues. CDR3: CASSSPQGVNTEAFF. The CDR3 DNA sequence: TGTGCCAGCAGCTCCCCACAGGGGGTGAACACTGAAGCTTTCTTT.

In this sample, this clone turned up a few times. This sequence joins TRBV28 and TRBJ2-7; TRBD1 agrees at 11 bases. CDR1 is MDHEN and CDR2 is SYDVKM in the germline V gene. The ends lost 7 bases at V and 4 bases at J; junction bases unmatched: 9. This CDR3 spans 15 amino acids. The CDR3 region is CASIPGGTGGYEQYF. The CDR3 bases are TGTGCCAGCATCCCTGGCGGGACAGGGGGATACGAGCAGTACTTC.

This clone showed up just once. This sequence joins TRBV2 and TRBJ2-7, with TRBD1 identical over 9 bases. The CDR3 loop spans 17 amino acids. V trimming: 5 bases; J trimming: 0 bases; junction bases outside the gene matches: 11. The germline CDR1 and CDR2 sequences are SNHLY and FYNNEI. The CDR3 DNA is TGTGCCAGCAGTACAGACAGGGGGTTTGTAACCTCCTACGAGCAGTACTTC. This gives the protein CASSTDRGFVTSYEQYF.

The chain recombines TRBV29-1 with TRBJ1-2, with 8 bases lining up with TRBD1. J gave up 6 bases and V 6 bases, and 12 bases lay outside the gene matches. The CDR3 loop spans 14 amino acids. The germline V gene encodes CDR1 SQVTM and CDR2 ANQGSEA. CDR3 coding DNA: TGCAGCGTACCCCCCCGGACAGGGTATGATGGCTACACCTTC. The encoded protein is CSVPPRTGYDGYTF.

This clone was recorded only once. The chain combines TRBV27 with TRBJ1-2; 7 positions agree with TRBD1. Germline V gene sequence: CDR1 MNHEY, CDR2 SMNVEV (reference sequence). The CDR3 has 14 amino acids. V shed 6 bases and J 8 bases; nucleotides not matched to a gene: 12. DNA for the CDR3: TGTGCCAGCAGCCGAGACAGGGCCTCTAAGGGCTACACCTTC. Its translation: CASSRDRASKGYTF.

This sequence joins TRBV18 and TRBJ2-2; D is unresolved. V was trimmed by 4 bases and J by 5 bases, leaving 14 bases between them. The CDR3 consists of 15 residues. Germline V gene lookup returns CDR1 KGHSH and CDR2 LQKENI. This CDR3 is CASSLGILITGELFF. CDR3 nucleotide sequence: TGTGCCAGCTCACTGGGCATCCTAATAACCGGGGAGCTGTTTTTT.

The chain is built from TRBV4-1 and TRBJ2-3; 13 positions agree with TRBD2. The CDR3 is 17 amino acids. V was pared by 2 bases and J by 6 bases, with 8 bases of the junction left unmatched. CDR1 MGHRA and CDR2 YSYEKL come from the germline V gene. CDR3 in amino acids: CASSQRGLAGVTDTQYF. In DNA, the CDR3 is TGCGCCAGCAGCCAACGAGGACTAGCGGGAGTGACGGATACGCAGTATTTT.

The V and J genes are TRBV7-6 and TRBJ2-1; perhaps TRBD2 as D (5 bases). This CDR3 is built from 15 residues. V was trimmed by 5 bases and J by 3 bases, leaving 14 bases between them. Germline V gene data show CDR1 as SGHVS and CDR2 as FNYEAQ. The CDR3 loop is CASSTSGAGYNEQFF. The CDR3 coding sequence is TGTGCCAGCAGCACAAGCGGAGCTGGCTACAATGAGCAGTTCTTC.

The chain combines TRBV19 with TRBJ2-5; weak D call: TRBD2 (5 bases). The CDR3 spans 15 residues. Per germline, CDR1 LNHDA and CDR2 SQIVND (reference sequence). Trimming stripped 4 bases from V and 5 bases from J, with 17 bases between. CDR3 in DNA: TGTGCCAGTAGTAAGAGGGTTGAGCGCGGGGAGACCCAGTACTTC. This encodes CASSKRVERGETQYF. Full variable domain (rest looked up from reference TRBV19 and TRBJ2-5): DGGITQSPKYLFRKEGQNVTLSCEQNLNHDAMYWYRQDPGQGLRLIYYSQIVNDFQKGDIAEGYSVSREKKESFPLTVTSAQKNPTAFYLCASSKRVERGETQYFGPGTRLLVL.

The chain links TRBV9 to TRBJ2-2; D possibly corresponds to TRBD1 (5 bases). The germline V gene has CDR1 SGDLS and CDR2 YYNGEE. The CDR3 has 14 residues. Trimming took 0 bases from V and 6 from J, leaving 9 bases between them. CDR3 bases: TGTGCCAGCAGCGTAGGCAGGGTCCCCGGGGAGCTGTTTTTT. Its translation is CASSVGRVPGELFF.

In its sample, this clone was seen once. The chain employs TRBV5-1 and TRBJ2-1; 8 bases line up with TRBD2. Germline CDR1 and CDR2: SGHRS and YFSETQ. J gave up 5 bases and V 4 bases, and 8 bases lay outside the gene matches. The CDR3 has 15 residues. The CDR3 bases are TGCGCCAGCAGCCCAAACCCGGGACTAGACAATGAGCAGTTCTTC. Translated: CASSPNPGLDNEQFF. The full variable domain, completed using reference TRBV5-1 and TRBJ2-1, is KAGVTQTPRYLIKTRGQQVTLSCSPISGHRSVSWYQQTPGQGLQFLFEYFSETQRNKGNFPGRFSGRQFSNSRSEMNVSTLELGDSALYLCASSPNPGLDNEQFFGPGTRLTVL.

In DNA form, the CDR3 reads TGTGCCAGCAGCCATGTCAGGGAAAGGCAGTATTTT. This codes for CASSHVRERQYF. This rearrangement joins TRBV14 to TRBJ2-3, with D possibly matching TRBD1 (5 bases). CDR3 size: 12 residues. Trimming shortened V by 3 bases and J by 11 bases, and 12 bases separated the two germline ends. CDR1 is SGHDN and CDR2 is FVKESK in the germline V gene.

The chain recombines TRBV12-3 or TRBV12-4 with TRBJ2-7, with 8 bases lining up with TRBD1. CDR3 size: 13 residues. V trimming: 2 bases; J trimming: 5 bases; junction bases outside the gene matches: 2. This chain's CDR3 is CASSLTQGDEQYF. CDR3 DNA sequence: TGTGCCAGCAGTTTAACACAGGGGGACGAGCAGTACTTC.

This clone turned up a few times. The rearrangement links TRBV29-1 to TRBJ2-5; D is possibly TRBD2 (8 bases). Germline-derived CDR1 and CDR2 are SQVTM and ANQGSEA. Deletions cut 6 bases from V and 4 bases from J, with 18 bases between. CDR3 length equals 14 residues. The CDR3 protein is CSVQDRRGAETQYF. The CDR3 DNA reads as TGCAGCGTCCAGGACAGGCGGGGGGCAGAGACCCAGTACTTC.

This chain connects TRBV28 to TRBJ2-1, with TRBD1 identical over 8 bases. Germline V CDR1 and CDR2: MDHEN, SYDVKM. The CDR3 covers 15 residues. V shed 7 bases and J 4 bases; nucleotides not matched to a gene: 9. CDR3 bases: TGTGCCAGCACCCTCGACAGGGGTCCGTACAATGAGCAGTTCTTC. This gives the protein CASTLDRGPYNEQFF.

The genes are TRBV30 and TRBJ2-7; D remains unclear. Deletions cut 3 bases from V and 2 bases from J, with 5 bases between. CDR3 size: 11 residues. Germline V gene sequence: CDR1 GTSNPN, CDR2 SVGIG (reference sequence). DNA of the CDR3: TGTGCCTGGAGCCGTACCTACGAGCAGTACTTC. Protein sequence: CAWSRTYEQYF.

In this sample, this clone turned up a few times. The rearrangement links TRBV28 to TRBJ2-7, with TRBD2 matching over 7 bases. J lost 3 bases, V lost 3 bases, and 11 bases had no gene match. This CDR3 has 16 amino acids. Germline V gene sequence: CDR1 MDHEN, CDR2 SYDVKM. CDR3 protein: CASSLYSGSGGYEQYF. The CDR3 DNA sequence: TGTGCCAGCAGTTTGTACTCAGGGTCGGGAGGCTACGAGCAGTACTTC.

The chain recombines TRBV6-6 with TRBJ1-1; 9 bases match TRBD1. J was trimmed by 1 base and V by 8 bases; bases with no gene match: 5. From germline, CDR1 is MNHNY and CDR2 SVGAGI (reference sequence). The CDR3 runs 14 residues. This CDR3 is CASAGQGANTEAFF. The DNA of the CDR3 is TGTGCCAGCGCGGGACAGGGTGCGAACACTGAAGCTTTCTTT.

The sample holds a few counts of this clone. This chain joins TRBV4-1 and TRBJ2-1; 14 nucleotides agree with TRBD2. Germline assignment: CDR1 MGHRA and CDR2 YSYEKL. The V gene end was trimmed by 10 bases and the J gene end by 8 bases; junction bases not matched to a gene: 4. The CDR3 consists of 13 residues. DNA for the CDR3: TGCGCCACAGGGACTAGCGGGAGTGATGAGCAGTTCTTC. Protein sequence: CATGTSGSDEQFF.